Listed below are T cell receptor beta chains from one sample, sequenced in a study of blood T cell repertoires in COVID-19. Only in-frame clones appear in the TCRdb table, and some are missing; sequencing was by immunoSEQ multiplex PCR. The table lists 150,000 or so clones, approximately 83% of them singletons. Input material: peripheral blood. These receptors were collected from a woman in her sixties with acute or convalescent COVID-19. The CDR3 runs from the conserved cysteine through the conserved F or W. A D gene is named only where the DNA matches it firmly. Clone size is not always given. Where it is, it says once, few, many or a class for expanded clones.

j_call d_call clone_size v_call cdr3_nt cdr3_aa
TRBJ2-2 - once TRBV30 TGTGCCTGGAGTGTAGGACTAAACACCGGGGAGCTGTTTTTT CAWSVGLNTGELFF
TRBJ2-7 - - TRBV12-3/TRBV12-4 TGTGCCAGCAGTTTTATTTCCTACGAGCAGTACTTC CASSFISYEQYF
TRBJ2-7 - - TRBV5-1 TGCGCCAGCAGCCTGTTCGGCTACGAGCAGTACTTC CASSLFGYEQYF
TRBJ1-2 - - TRBV12-3/TRBV12-4 TGTGCCAGCAGTTTATTTGGGCCCTATGGCTACACCTTC CASSLFGPYGYTF
TRBJ2-1 TRBD2 - TRBV2 TGTGCCGGTGGGAGGGAGTTGGCCGATGAGCAGTTCTTC CAGGRELADEQFF
TRBJ2-1 TRBD2 once TRBV25-1 TGTGCCAGCAGCGCCGATGGGACTAGCTGGGATGAGCAGTTCTTC CASSADGTSWDEQFF
TRBJ1-3 - - TRBV7-9 TGTGCCAGCAGCAGCAGGGTTTTCGGAAACACCATATATTTT CASSSRVFGNTIYF
TRBJ1-5 - - TRBV24-1 TGTGCCACCAGTGACCCGGTAGTAAGATCCCAGCATTTT CATSDPVVRSQHF
TRBJ2-6 TRBD1 - TRBV3-1/TRBV3-2 TGTGCCAGCAGCCAAATAAGCCGGGACAGGGGGACGGGCGGGGCCAACGTCCTGACTTTC CASSQISRDRGTGGANVLTF
TRBJ2-2 TRBD2 - TRBV7-3 TGTGCCAGCAGCTTGACTAGCGCTACCGGGGAGCTGTTTTTT CASSLTSATGELFF
TRBJ2-1 TRBD2 few TRBV6-1 TGTGCCAGCAGTGCAGGGCCCATAGCGGGAGGATCCTACAATGAGCAGTTCTTC CASSAGPIAGGSYNEQFF
TRBJ1-1 - - TRBV6-5 TGTGCCAGCAGGGTTAATAGGGGCACTGAAGCTTTCTTT CASRVNRGTEAFF
TRBJ2-7 TRBD2 - TRBV5-4 TGTGCCAGCAGCACCACAGCGGGAGGGACCCCCGAGCAGTACTTC CASSTTAGGTPEQYF
TRBJ1-4 - - TRBV6-1 TGTGCCAGCAGTGAAGGGTGGGGACTAAATGGTGAAAAACTGTTTTTT CASSEGWGLNGEKLFF
TRBJ1-1 - - TRBV12-3/TRBV12-4 TGTGCCAGCACCTTCACTCAGGGCACTGAAGCTTTCTTT CASTFTQGTEAFF
TRBJ2-1 - - TRBV7-9 TGTGCCAGCAGCTTAGTTGGAGGGAGGAACGAGCAGTTCTTC CASSLVGGRNEQFF
TRBJ2-1 TRBD1 - TRBV4-1 TGCGCCAGCAGCCCTAGAAGGACAGGGGGCACCTACAATGAGCAGTTCTTC CASSPRRTGGTYNEQFF
TRBJ1-1 TRBD1 - TRBV7-2 TGTGCCAGCAGCCCCAAGGGGGGACAGGGGAACACTGAAGCTTTCTTT CASSPKGGQGNTEAFF
TRBJ2-1 TRBD2 - TRBV5-1 TGCGCCAGCAGCTTGGCCACTAGCGGGAGAACTGAGCAGTTCTTC CASSLATSGRTEQFF
TRBJ1-6 - - TRBV9 TGTGCCAGCAGCGTAGTGGGGGGAGGAAATTCACCCCTCCACTTT CASSVVGGGNSPLHF
TRBJ2-5 - - TRBV29-1 TGCAGCGTTCGGGAGGAGACCCAGTACTTC CSVREETQYF
TRBJ2-7 TRBD1 - TRBV19 TGTGCCAGTTGGGACAGGGGTAAAGACGAGCAGTACTTC CASWDRGKDEQYF
TRBJ2-7 TRBD2 - TRBV7-2 TGTGCCAGCAGCTTAGGTGCCGGGAGGGACGAGCAGTACTTC CASSLGAGRDEQYF
TRBJ2-3 - - TRBV6-1 TGTGCCAGCAGTGAATATTCGGGGGATACGCAGTATTTT CASSEYSGDTQYF
TRBJ2-1 - - TRBV11-1 TGTGCCAGCAGCTTACAGCGGACTGTGTCCTACAATGAGCAGTTCTTC CASSLQRTVSYNEQFF
TRBJ2-5 - - TRBV15 TGTGCCACCAGCAGAGAGAGGGGGCCGGGAGGGTACCAAGAGACCCAGTACTTC CATSRERGPGGYQETQYF
TRBJ1-6 - - TRBV5-6 TGTGCCAGCAGCTTCTTTGGACAGAAGGAGACACCCCTCCACTTT CASSFFGQKETPLHF